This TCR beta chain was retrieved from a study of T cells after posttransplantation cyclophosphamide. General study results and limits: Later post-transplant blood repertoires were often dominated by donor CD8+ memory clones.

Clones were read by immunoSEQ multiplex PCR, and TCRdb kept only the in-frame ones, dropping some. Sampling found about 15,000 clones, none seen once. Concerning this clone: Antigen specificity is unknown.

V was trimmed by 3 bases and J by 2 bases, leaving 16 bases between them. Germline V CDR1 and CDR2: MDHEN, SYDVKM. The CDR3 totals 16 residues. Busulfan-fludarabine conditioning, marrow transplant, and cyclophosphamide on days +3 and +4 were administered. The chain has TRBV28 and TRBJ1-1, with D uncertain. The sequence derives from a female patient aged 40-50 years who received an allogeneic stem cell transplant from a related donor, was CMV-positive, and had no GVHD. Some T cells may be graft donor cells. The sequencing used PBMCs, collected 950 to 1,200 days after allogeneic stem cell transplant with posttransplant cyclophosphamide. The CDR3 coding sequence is TGTGCCAGCAGTTTCTTCGTACAGCCGTTTAACACTGAAGCTTTCTTT. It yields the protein CASSFFVQPFNTEAFF.